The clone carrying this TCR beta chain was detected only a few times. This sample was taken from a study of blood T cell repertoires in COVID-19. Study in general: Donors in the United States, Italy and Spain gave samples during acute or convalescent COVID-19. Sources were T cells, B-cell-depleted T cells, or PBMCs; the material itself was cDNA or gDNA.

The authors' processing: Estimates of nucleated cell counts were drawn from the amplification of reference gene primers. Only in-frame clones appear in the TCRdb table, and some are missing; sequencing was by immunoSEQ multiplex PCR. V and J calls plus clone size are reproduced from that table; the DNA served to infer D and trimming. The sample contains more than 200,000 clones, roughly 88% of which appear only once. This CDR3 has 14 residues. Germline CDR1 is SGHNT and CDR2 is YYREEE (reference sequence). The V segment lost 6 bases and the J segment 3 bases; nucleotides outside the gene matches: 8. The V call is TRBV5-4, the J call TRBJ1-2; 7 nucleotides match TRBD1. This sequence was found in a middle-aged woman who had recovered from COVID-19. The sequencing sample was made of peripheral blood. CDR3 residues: CASKTGTEDYGYTF. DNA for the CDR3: TGTGCCAGCAAAACCGGGACAGAAGACTATGGCTACACCTTC. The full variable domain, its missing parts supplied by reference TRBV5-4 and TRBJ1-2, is ETGVTQSPTHLIKTRGQQVTLRCSSQSGHNTVSWYQQALGQGPQFIFQYYREEENGRGNFPPRFSGLQFPNYSSELNVNALELDDSALYLCASKTGTEDYGYTFGSGTRLTVV.